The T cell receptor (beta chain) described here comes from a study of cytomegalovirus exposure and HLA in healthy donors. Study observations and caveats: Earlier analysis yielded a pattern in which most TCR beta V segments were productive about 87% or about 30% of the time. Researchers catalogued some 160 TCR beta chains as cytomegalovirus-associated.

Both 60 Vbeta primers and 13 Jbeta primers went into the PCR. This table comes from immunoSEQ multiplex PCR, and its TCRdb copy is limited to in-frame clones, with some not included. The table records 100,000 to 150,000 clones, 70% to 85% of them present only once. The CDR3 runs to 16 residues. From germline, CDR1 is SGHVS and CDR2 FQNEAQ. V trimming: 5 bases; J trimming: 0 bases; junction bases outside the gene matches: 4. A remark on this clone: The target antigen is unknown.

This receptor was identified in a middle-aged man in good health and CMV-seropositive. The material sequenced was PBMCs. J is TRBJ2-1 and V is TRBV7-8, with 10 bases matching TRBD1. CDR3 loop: CASSKRDRGSYNEQFF. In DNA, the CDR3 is TGTGCCAGCAGCAAAAGGGACAGGGGCTCCTACAATGAGCAGTTCTTC. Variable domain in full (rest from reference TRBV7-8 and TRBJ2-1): GAGVSQSPRYKVAKRGQDVALRCDPISGHVSLFWYQQALGQGPEFLTYFQNEAQLDKSGLPSDRFFAERPEGSVSTLKIQRTQQEDSAVYLCASSKRDRGSYNEQFFGPGTRLTVL.